These 30 T cell receptor beta chains were sequenced from one sample in a study of T cell changes during pregnancy in multiple sclerosis. This table comes from immunoSEQ multiplex PCR, and its TCRdb copy is limited to in-frame clones, with some not included. The sample has around 80,000 clones; about 91% are singletons. Sequenced here: peripheral blood, sampled before pregnancy. The receptors shown here come from a female donor with multiple sclerosis, enrolled in a pregnancy study.

V gene TRBV5-6 combines with J gene TRBJ1-5, with 7 nucleotides matching TRBD1. CDR3 length equals 15 residues. The germline CDR1 and CDR2 sequences are SGHDT and YYEEEE. V gave up 4 bases and J gave up 3 bases; unmatched junction bases: 7. The CDR3 DNA sequence: TGTGCCAGCAGCAAGGACAGGTACCTCAATCAGCCCCAGCATTTT. This sequence encodes CASSKDRYLNQPQHF.

The chain has TRBV19 and TRBJ2-2; possible D gene TRBD1, 5 bases. The germline gives CDR1 LNHDA, CDR2 SQIVND (reference sequence). The V gene lost 7 bases and the J gene lost 6 bases, with 21 bases spanning the gap. This CDR3 comprises 16 residues. For the CDR3, the DNA is TGTGCCAGTACCCCGACAGATTCCGCCCGTCCCGGGGAGCTGTTTTTT. Translation gives CASTPTDSARPGELFF.

The chain uses TRBV14 and TRBJ1-2; D remains unclear. The V gene's germline CDR1 is SGHDN and CDR2 FVKESK. The CDR3 has 13 residues. The ends were cut back, 1 base at V and 8 bases at J, with 11 bases in the middle. In DNA form, the CDR3 reads TGTGCCAGCAGCCAAGCAGTAGCGGGCGGCTACACCTTC. The encoded protein is CASSQAVAGGYTF.

In its sample, this clone was seen a few times. The V call is TRBV27, the J call TRBJ1-2; 7 bases fit TRBD1. The germline V gene has CDR1 MNHEY and CDR2 SMNVEV (reference sequence). The CDR3 has 15 amino acids. Trimming took 4 bases from V and 2 from J; bases not matched to a gene: 7. The CDR3: CASSYLGGQNYGYTF. The CDR3 DNA follows: TGTGCCAGCAGTTACCTCGGGGGACAGAACTATGGCTACACCTTC.

CDR3 coding DNA: TGTGCCAGCAGCTTATACTTACAGGAGGGCTACACCTTC. Its protein product is CASSLYLQEGYTF. V usage is TRBV11-2 and J usage is TRBJ1-2, with D possibly matching TRBD1 (5 bases). V dropped 2 bases and J dropped 8 bases, with 12 bases sitting between them. The germline gives CDR1 SGHAT, CDR2 FQNNGV. This CDR3 comprises 13 residues.

The chain uses TRBV4-2 and TRBJ2-1, with 9 bases matching TRBD2. The ends lost 0 bases at V and 6 bases at J; junction bases unmatched: 3. In germline, CDR1 is LGHNA, CDR2 YNFKEQ. This CDR3 is 15 amino acids long. The CDR3 here is CASSQDWRGGNEQFF. DNA for the CDR3: TGTGCCAGCAGCCAAGATTGGCGGGGGGGCAATGAGCAGTTCTTC.

This chain links TRBV18 with TRBJ1-6, with D perhaps matching TRBD1 (5 bases). Germline V gene lookup returns CDR1 KGHSH and CDR2 LQKENI. V was cut by 3 bases and J by 7 bases, with 19 bases left in between. The CDR3 spans 17 residues. DNA for the CDR3: TGTGCCAGCTCACCCCTCGGGGGGGGACCGACCAATTCACCCCTCCACTTT. As protein: CASSPLGGGPTNSPLHF.

The V call is TRBV5-6, the J call TRBJ2-3; 8 bases align to TRBD2. The CDR3 spans 16 residues. Trimming at V came to 6 bases and at J to 4 bases, leaving 13 bases not matched to a gene. CDR1 is SGHDT, CDR2 YYEEEE, per germline. The CDR3 loop reads CASMAPLAGYADTQYF. The CDR3 region has the DNA TGTGCCAGCATGGCTCCTTTAGCGGGGTATGCAGATACGCAGTATTTT.

This sequence joins TRBV5-1 and TRBJ2-1; D possibly corresponds to TRBD1 (6 bases). CDR3 length: 12 residues. Germline values: CDR1 SGHRS, CDR2 YFSETQ. The V end lost 4 bases, the J end lost 9 bases, and 11 bases lay between the germline ends. The CDR3 DNA reads as TGCGCCAGCAGCCCTAGGGGGAGTGAGCAGTTCTTC. It codes for CASSPRGSEQFF.

V gene TRBV5-4 combines with J gene TRBJ1-2; D is unclear. V gave up 1 base and J gave up 5 bases, with 15 bases separating them. CDR1 is SGHNT and CDR2 is YYREEE in the germline V gene (reference sequence). The CDR3 is made up of 15 amino acids. CDR3 nucleotides: TGTGCCAGCAGCTTGAAAGGTTCGGGAGTATATGGCTACACCTTC. This encodes CASSLKGSGVYGYTF.

The chain has TRBV18 and TRBJ1-3, with D possibly being TRBD1 (6 bases). V was shortened by 3 bases and J by 4 bases, with 13 bases between the two germline ends. This CDR3 region has 15 residues. Germline V gene sequence: CDR1 KGHSH, CDR2 LQKENI. The CDR3 region is CASSPDTGWGNTIYF. CDR3 DNA: TGTGCCAGCTCACCTGACACAGGGTGGGGAAACACCATATATTTT.

The V and J genes are TRBV2 and TRBJ2-5; D gene uncertain. The J call may not be correct, given that the DNA end is closer to TRBJ2-7. The CDR3 runs 13 residues. Germline V gives CDR1 SNHLY, CDR2 FYNNEI. The CDR3 spells CASSDGYSYEQYF. CDR3 DNA: TGTGCCAGCAGTGATGGTTATAGCTACGAGCAGTACTTC.

The V gene is TRBV7-9, the J gene TRBJ1-1; D gene uncertain. The V gene's germline CDR1 is SEHNR and CDR2 FQNEAQ (reference sequence). The V end lost 0 bases, the J end lost 5 bases, and 10 bases lay between the germline ends. The length of the CDR3 is 14 residues. CDR3 in DNA: TGTGCCAGCAGCTTAGCCCCAGGTTGGACTGAAGCTTTCTTT. Its protein is CASSLAPGWTEAFF. Together with reference TRBV7-9 and TRBJ1-1, the CDR3 gives the full variable domain: DTGVSQNPRHKITKRGQNVTFRCDPISEHNRLYWYRQTLGQGPEFLTYFQNEAQLEKSRLLSDRFSAERPKGSFSTLEIQRTEQGDSAMYLCASSLAPGWTEAFFGQGTRLTVV.

For the CDR3, the DNA is TGTGCCAGTAGTCATGACAGAACTAACTATGGCTACACCTTC. Amino acids: CASSHDRTNYGYTF. The J gene is TRBJ1-2, the V gene TRBV19; D might be TRBD1 (5 bases). Germline CDR1 LNHDA, CDR2 SQIVND (reference sequence). The CDR3 contains 14 residues. Between the trimmed V and J ends, which lost 5 bases and 0 bases, there was a span of 10 bases.

The chain combines TRBV5-4 with TRBJ1-3; 8 bases match TRBD1. The germline gives CDR1 SGHNT, CDR2 YYREEE (reference sequence). The CDR3 spans 15 residues. V dropped 2 bases and J dropped 2; count of bases not matched to a gene: 3. In DNA, the CDR3 is TGTGCCAGCAGCTTCGGACAGGGAACTGGAAACACCATATATTTT. Encoded protein: CASSFGQGTGNTIYF.

The chain employs TRBV6-1 and TRBJ1-1; D is possibly TRBD1 (5 bases). CDR1 is MNHNS, CDR2 SASEGT, per germline. V dropped 3 bases and J dropped 1 base, with 9 bases sitting between them. The CDR3 loop spans 14 amino acids. In nucleotides, the CDR3 is TGTGCCAGCAGTGATATAGGACAGAACACTGAAGCTTTCTTT. As protein: CASSDIGQNTEAFF.

This clone occurred once. The chain is built from TRBV11-2 and TRBJ2-3; a possible D gene is TRBD1 (5 bases). This CDR3 contains 17 residues. Germline V CDR1 and CDR2: SGHAT, FQNNGV. Trimming removed 2 bases at V and 2 bases at J, with 17 bases between. This chain's CDR3 is CASSLNRRNRFTDTQYF. In nucleotides, the CDR3 is TGTGCCAGCAGCTTAAATCGAAGGAACAGGTTCACAGATACGCAGTATTTT.

V and J are TRBV5-1 and TRBJ2-7; tentative D call: TRBD1 (7 bases). The germline V gene encodes CDR1 SGHRS and CDR2 YFSETQ. Between the trimmed V and J ends, which lost 2 bases and 2 bases, there was a span of 26 bases. CDR3 length equals 19 residues. The CDR3 spells CASSFNPNRQGGATYEQYF. As DNA, the CDR3 is TGCGCCAGCAGCTTCAACCCGAACAGACAGGGAGGCGCAACCTACGAGCAGTACTTC.

This clone appeared a single time. V is TRBV9 and J is TRBJ2-3, with 7 nucleotides matching TRBD2. The CDR3 has 16 residues. Germline V gene data show CDR1 as SGDLS and CDR2 as YYNGEE. The V segment lost 0 bases and the J segment 4 bases; nucleotides outside the gene matches: 8. The CDR3, as DNA: TGTGCCAGCAGCGTAGATCCGGGGGGTAGGGCAGATACGCAGTATTTT. It is translated as CASSVDPGGRADTQYF.

Details on this clone: Germline is not matched at one junction end, which may reflect a read error. The CDR3 region is CASSYSEVSIF. CDR3 DNA: TGTGCCAGCAGTTATTCCGAGGTCTCCATATTT. V and J are TRBV6-9 and TRBJ1-4, with D unclear. Germline V CDR1 and CDR2: MNHGY, SVAAGI. The CDR3 runs 11 residues.

The chain joins TRBV4-1 to TRBJ2-1, with 7 bases fitting TRBD2. The CDR3 is 15 residues long. Germline V gene lookup returns CDR1 MGHRA and CDR2 YSYEKL. The junction had 3 bases not matched to a gene; V was cut back by 0 bases and J by 4 bases. The CDR3 here is CASSQEGGEYNEQFF. CDR3 bases: TGCGCCAGCAGCCAAGAGGGGGGGGAGTACAATGAGCAGTTCTTC.

The chain is built from TRBV5-1 and TRBJ2-5; weak D call: TRBD2 (6 bases). Looked up from germline, CDR1 is SGHRS and CDR2 is YFSETQ. The CDR3 totals 13 residues. Trimming took off 4 bases at V and 5 bases at J, with 12 bases between the two ends. In DNA, the CDR3 is TGCGCCAGCAGCATAAGGGCGGGGGAGACCCAGTACTTC. Protein: CASSIRAGETQYF.

This clone has a single count. J is TRBJ2-5 and V is TRBV5-1, with TRBD1 matching over 9 bases. V lost 4 bases, J lost 5 bases, and 6 bases stayed unmatched. The germline gives CDR1 SGHRS, CDR2 YFSETQ. This CDR3 region has 14 residues. This CDR3 is CASSTQGASETQYF. The DNA for the CDR3 is TGCGCCAGCAGCACACAGGGGGCTTCTGAGACCCAGTACTTC.

The V gene is TRBV5-6, the J gene TRBJ2-7, with D unclear. Germline V gene lookup returns CDR1 SGHDT and CDR2 YYEEEE. V lost 4 bases and J 7 bases, leaving 18 bases between the germline ends. The CDR3 length is 14 residues. Here the CDR3 DNA reads TGTGCCAGCAGCCCGACCGGGTCCTACCTTGAGCAGTACTTC. This sequence encodes CASSPTGSYLEQYF. Together with reference TRBV5-6 and TRBJ2-7, the CDR3 gives the full variable domain: DAGVTQSPTHLIKTRGQQVTLRCSPKSGHDTVSWYQQALGQGPQFIFQYYEEEERQRGNFPDRFSGHQFPNYSSELNVNALLLGDSALYLCASSPTGSYLEQYFGPGTRLTVT.

This sequence joins TRBV5-1 and TRBJ2-5; weak D call: TRBD2 (5 bases). CDR3 length: 14 amino acids. V lost 7 bases and J 5 bases, leaving 18 bases between the germline ends. CDR1 is SGHRS, CDR2 YFSETQ, per germline. The CDR3 sequence: CASYLKSSFETQYF. In DNA form, the CDR3 reads TGCGCCAGCTACCTCAAGTCTAGCTTCGAGACCCAGTACTTC.

J is TRBJ2-3 and V is TRBV5-4; TRBD2 might be the D (5 bases). V shed 3 bases and J shed 3 bases, with 23 bases lying between them. The germline V gene encodes CDR1 SGHNT and CDR2 YYREEE (reference sequence). The CDR3 covers 18 residues. The CDR3 loop is CASSSSIGVRVWTDTQYF. The CDR3 nucleotides read TGTGCCAGCAGCTCCTCCATCGGGGTAAGGGTGTGGACAGATACGCAGTATTTT.

This chain links TRBV7-2 with TRBJ2-3; D is unclear. The V gene lost 7 bases and the J gene lost 3 bases, with 8 bases spanning the gap. This CDR3 region has 12 residues. Germline V gene lookup returns CDR1 SGHTA and CDR2 FQGNSA. CDR3 DNA sequence: TGTGCCAGCACCCTGGCTACAGATACGCAGTATTTT. This sequence encodes CASTLATDTQYF.

The rearrangement links TRBV19 to TRBJ1-5; maybe TRBD1 (5 bases). The CDR3 is 13 amino acids. The V gene's germline CDR1 is LNHDA and CDR2 SQIVND (reference sequence). V was shortened by 5 bases and J by 5 bases, with 10 bases between the two germline ends. The CDR3 DNA reads TGTGCCAGTAGTGTGACAGTATATCAGCCCCAGCATTTT. This sequence encodes CASSVTVYQPQHF.

J is TRBJ1-3 and V is TRBV11-2, with a weak D call TRBD1 (6 bases). Germline V gene lookup returns CDR1 SGHAT and CDR2 FQNNGV. Trimming stripped 5 bases from V and 4 bases from J, with 21 bases between. CDR3 length: 17 residues. The CDR3 DNA reads as TGTGCCAGCAGCATTAACCAGGGGTTAGGCGCCGGAAACACCATATATTTT. Protein sequence: CASSINQGLGAGNTIYF. The variable domain in full, completed from reference TRBV11-2 and TRBJ1-3, reads EAGVAQSPRYKIIEKRQSVAFWCNPISGHATLYWYQQILGQGPKLLIQFQNNGVVDDSQLPKDRFSAERLKGVDSTLKIQPAKLEDSAVYLCASSINQGLGAGNTIYFGEGSWLTVV.

The CDR3 region is CASSSFEQFF. The CDR3 nucleotides are TGTGCCAGCAGCTCCTTTGAGCAGTTCTTC. The V call is TRBV11-2, the J call TRBJ2-1; D is unclear. Per the germline V gene, CDR1 is SGHAT and CDR2 is FQNNGV. V lost 4 bases to trimming and J lost 9 bases, with 4 bases between them. The CDR3 extends over 10 amino acids.